This T cell receptor beta chain was sequenced in a study of identical twins. The CDR3 contains 13 residues. V was pared by 3 bases and J by 2 bases, with 8 bases between. Germline CDR1 reads DFQATT; CDR2 reads SNEGSKA (reference sequence). A few counts support this clonotype. MiXCR was run by TCRdb on the 5' RACE reads, yielding one entry per CDR3 protein. The sample lists 540,000 or so distinct CDR3 sequences, around 22% occurring once. These data were also reused for a study on yellow fever vaccine responses in identical twins.

The sequencing sample was made of CD4+ T cells sorted from blood. This TCR came from a young woman in good health. This chain joins TRBV20-1 and TRBJ2-1; D may be TRBD1 (5 bases). In DNA form, the CDR3 reads TGCAGTGCTAGCGGCAGGGCCTACAATGAGCAGTTCTTC. It specifies CSASGRAYNEQFF.